The clone carrying this T cell receptor beta chain came up a few times. The sample comes from a study of blood T cell repertoires in COVID-19. Study summary: The origin of the acute and convalescent COVID-19 samples was the United States, Italy and Spain. From T cells, B-cell-depleted T cells, or PBMCs came the material, which was cDNA or gDNA.

Seattle patient enrollment occurred during active infection, with longitudinal follow-up thereafter. TCRdb's table, derived via immunoSEQ multiplex PCR, lists solely in-frame clones and lacks some. The sample lists some 160,000 clones, 70% to 90% occurring once. V was shortened by 6 bases and J by 0 bases, with 12 bases between the two germline ends. CDR1 and CDR2 from the germline V gene are SNHLY and FYNNEI. The CDR3 is 14 amino acids. The TCR was taken from a woman over 75 with COVID-19, enrolled during active disease. The sequencing input was peripheral blood. The V call is TRBV2, the J call TRBJ2-7; D gene unclear. CDR3 coding DNA: TGTGCCAGCAGCCCCCCTCTGAGCTCCTACGAGCAGTACTTC. The encoded protein is CASSPPLSSYEQYF.